The 19 T cell receptor beta chains below all came from one sample that was sequenced in a study of blood T cell repertoires in COVID-19. Sequenced by immunoSEQ multiplex PCR; TCRdb stores in-frame clones only, minus some. Here the sample spans about 140,000 clones, around 90% being singletons. The sequenced sample consisted of peripheral blood. The source is a man aged 55-75 years with active or convalescent COVID-19.

The rearrangement joins TRBV28 to TRBJ1-4; D unclear. The germline V and J ends were trimmed by 10 bases and 8 bases, with 17 bases remaining between them. Per the germline V gene, CDR1 is MDHEN and CDR2 is SYDVKM. This CDR3 has 13 amino acids. Here the CDR3 DNA reads TGTGCCACATTCGGGTCGGATCGCGAAAAACTGTTTTTT. Protein: CATFGSDREKLFF.

The V call is TRBV5-6, the J call TRBJ1-2; D unresolved. Between the trimmed V and J ends, which lost 0 bases and 8 bases, there was a span of 11 bases. This CDR3 comprises 13 residues. Per the germline V gene, CDR1 is SGHDT and CDR2 is YYEEEE. The DNA for the CDR3 is TGTGCCAGCAGCTTGGTGCAGGTCAGGGGCTACACCTTC. It yields the protein CASSLVQVRGYTF. Full variable domain (remainder filled in from reference TRBV5-6 and TRBJ1-2): DAGVTQSPTHLIKTRGQQVTLRCSPKSGHDTVSWYQQALGQGPQFIFQYYEEEERQRGNFPDRFSGHQFPNYSSELNVNALLLGDSALYLCASSLVQVRGYTFGSGTRLTVV.

The chain combines TRBV24-1 with TRBJ2-5; D is uncertain. V shed 4 bases and J shed 4 bases, with 12 bases lying between them. The CDR3 spans 14 residues. Germline CDR1 is KGHDR and CDR2 is SFDVKD. CDR3 amino acids: CATSDTRVAETQYF. Written as DNA, the CDR3 is TGTGCCACCAGTGACACCCGGGTGGCAGAGACCCAGTACTTC.

The chain employs TRBV18 and TRBJ2-7; TRBD2 aligns across 7 bases. The CDR3 loop spans 14 amino acids. The germline gives CDR1 KGHSH, CDR2 LQKENI. Unmatched junction bases numbered 8, after V lost 2 bases and J lost 7 bases. The CDR3 loop is CASSPVGGSVEQYF. In nucleotides, the CDR3 is TGTGCCAGCTCACCAGTGGGAGGGTCCGTGGAGCAGTACTTC. The whole variable domain, remainder taken from reference TRBV18 and TRBJ2-7, is NAGVMQNPRHLVRRRGQEARLRCSPMKGHSHVYWYRQLPEEGLKFMVYLQKENIIDESGMPKERFSAEFPKEGPSILRIQQVVRGDSAAYFCASSPVGGSVEQYFGPGTRLTVT.

This clone was counted once. The rearrangement uses TRBV5-4 and TRBJ2-4; the match to TRBD2 covers 9 bases. The CDR3 is 17 residues long. With V trimmed by 0 bases and J by 1 base, 5 bases remained unmatched. Germline V gives CDR1 SGHNT, CDR2 YYREEE (reference sequence). Written as DNA, the CDR3 is TGTGCCAGCAGCTTGGGGACTAGCGAGATTGCCAAAAACATTCAGTACTTC. Amino acid sequence: CASSLGTSEIAKNIQYF. The complete variable domain, with remaining parts taken from reference TRBV5-4 and TRBJ2-4, reads ETGVTQSPTHLIKTRGQQVTLRCSSQSGHNTVSWYQQALGQGPQFIFQYYREEENGRGNFPPRFSGLQFPNYSSELNVNALELDDSALYLCASSLGTSEIAKNIQYFGAGTRLSVL.

With regard to this clone: One end of the junction varies from germline; a read error may be responsible. The chain joins TRBV5-1 to TRBJ2-7; 9 nucleotides line up with TRBD1. The CDR3 is 13 amino acids. The germline CDR1 and CDR2 sequences are SGHRS and YFSETQ. The CDR3: CASRLGQGNEQYF. CDR3 in DNA: TGCGCCAGCAGGTTGGGACAGGGAAACGAGCAGTACTTC.

The genes are TRBV18 and TRBJ2-7; no firm D call. CDR1 and CDR2 from the germline V gene are KGHSH and LQKENI. This CDR3 comprises 14 residues. Between the trimmed V and J ends, which lost 6 bases and 4 bases, there was a span of 16 bases. The DNA of the CDR3 is TGTGCCAGCTCGCCGCCCGAGAATACGTACGAGCAGTACTTC. Its translation is CASSPPENTYEQYF.

To note about this clone: The sample contains more than one DNA sequence encoding this CDR3. The gene calls are TRBV24-1 and TRBJ2-5; TRBD1 matches 9 bases. The germline V gene has CDR1 KGHDR and CDR2 SFDVKD. The CDR3 consists of 17 residues. V dropped 3 bases and J dropped 1; count of bases not matched to a gene: 8. CDR3 sequence (DNA): TGTGCCACCAGTGATCCCTTGGGACAGGGACGCCAAGAGACCCAGTACTTC. This gives the protein CATSDPLGQGRQETQYF.

The V gene is TRBV7-8, the J gene TRBJ2-1; TRBD1 agrees at 11 bases. Germline loops: CDR1 SGHVS, CDR2 FQNEAQ. The J segment lost 4 bases and the V segment lost 0 bases, leaving 5 bases of the junction unmatched. CDR3 length: 17 residues. The CDR3 loop reads CASSLARGQGGYNEQFF. Here the CDR3 DNA reads TGTGCCAGCAGCTTAGCGCGGGGACAGGGGGGATACAATGAGCAGTTCTTC.

This chain's CDR3 is CASLPGINYGYTF. The CDR3 DNA sequence: TGTGCCAGCCTACCGGGGATTAACTATGGCTACACCTTC. The rearrangement uses TRBV28 and TRBJ1-2; no clear D gene. Looked up from germline, CDR1 is MDHEN and CDR2 is SYDVKM. The V gene lost 8 bases and the J gene lost 1 base, with 11 bases spanning the gap. The CDR3 spans 13 residues.

This clone was seen only once. This sequence joins TRBV6-6 and TRBJ2-2; 7 positions match TRBD2. Germline values: CDR1 MNHNY, CDR2 SVGAGI (reference sequence). Losses at the gene ends were 4 bases for V and 6 bases for J; bases not matched to a gene: 8. This CDR3 contains 15 residues. The CDR3 region has the DNA TGTGCCAGCAGTTCAAAGGGACTAAGGGCCGGGGAGCTGTTTTTT. This encodes CASSSKGLRAGELFF.

The gene calls are TRBV27 and TRBJ2-1; 8 bases align to TRBD2. Per the germline V gene, CDR1 is MNHEY and CDR2 is SMNVEV (reference sequence). With V trimmed by 7 bases and J by 12 bases, 11 bases remained unmatched. CDR3 length: 13 residues. In DNA, the CDR3 is TGTGCCAGCACGGGGGTAGCGGGGTCCTGGCAGTTCTTC. Protein product: CASTGVAGSWQFF.

V gene TRBV4-3 combines with J gene TRBJ2-7; the match to TRBD2 covers 7 bases. Looked up from germline, CDR1 is LGHNA and CDR2 is YSLEER. The CDR3 has 15 residues. The ends lost 0 bases at V and 2 bases at J; junction bases unmatched: 4. The CDR3 loop is CASSQERGRAYEQYF. The CDR3 DNA reads as TGCGCCAGCAGCCAAGAACGGGGGAGGGCCTACGAGCAGTACTTC.

The chain recombines TRBV19 with TRBJ2-7; D ambiguous. This CDR3 spans 14 amino acids. Germline lookup yields CDR1 LNHDA and CDR2 SQIVND (reference sequence). The V end was cut by 0 bases, the J end by 5 bases, with 11 bases between. The CDR3 coding sequence is TGTGCCAGTAGTATAGAGTCTATGGTACACGAGCAGTACTTC. Translated, it gives CASSIESMVHEQYF.

The gene calls are TRBV30 and TRBJ2-3; the match to TRBD2 covers 7 bases. The CDR3 covers 14 residues. The germline V gene has CDR1 GTSNPN and CDR2 SVGIG (reference sequence). J lost 3 bases, V lost 2 bases, and 5 bases had no gene match. The CDR3 spells CAWSRSGKTDTQYF. CDR3 in DNA: TGTGCCTGGAGTAGGAGCGGGAAAACAGATACGCAGTATTTT.

The chain is built from TRBV20-1 and TRBJ1-1, with a tentative D call TRBD1 (6 bases). In germline, CDR1 is DFQATT, CDR2 SNEGSKA (reference sequence). The CDR3 covers 12 residues. With 3 bases removed from V and 6 bases from J, the gap between germline ends came to 11 bases. CDR3 sequence: CSASQGTAEAFF. Here the CDR3 DNA reads TGCAGTGCTAGTCAGGGGACCGCTGAAGCTTTCTTT.

The chain carries TRBV28 and TRBJ2-5, with TRBD2 matching over 12 bases. CDR1 is MDHEN and CDR2 is SYDVKM in the germline V gene. The CDR3 has 16 amino acids. Germline trimming cut 4 bases from V and 2 bases from J; bases unmatched to any gene: 5. CDR3 region: CASSSWTSGMQETQYF. The DNA for the CDR3 is TGTGCCAGCAGTTCCTGGACTAGCGGGATGCAAGAGACCCAGTACTTC.

The V gene is TRBV19, the J gene TRBJ1-5; TRBD1 matches 7 bases. The germline gives CDR1 LNHDA, CDR2 SQIVND (reference sequence). V trimming: 4 bases; J trimming: 6 bases; junction bases outside the gene matches: 9. The CDR3 sequence is 15 residues long. The CDR3 is CASSRLDRRTQPQHF. In DNA form, the CDR3 reads TGTGCCAGTAGTAGATTGGACAGGCGGACTCAGCCCCAGCATTTT.

This chain joins TRBV28 and TRBJ2-5, with 10 bases fitting TRBD1. The CDR3 has 15 amino acids. V gave up 5 bases and J gave up 5 bases; unmatched junction bases: 8. The germline V gene has CDR1 MDHEN and CDR2 SYDVKM. The CDR3 here is CASSPTGGGLETQYF. The CDR3 coding sequence is TGTGCCAGCAGTCCGACAGGGGGCGGGTTGGAGACCCAGTACTTC.